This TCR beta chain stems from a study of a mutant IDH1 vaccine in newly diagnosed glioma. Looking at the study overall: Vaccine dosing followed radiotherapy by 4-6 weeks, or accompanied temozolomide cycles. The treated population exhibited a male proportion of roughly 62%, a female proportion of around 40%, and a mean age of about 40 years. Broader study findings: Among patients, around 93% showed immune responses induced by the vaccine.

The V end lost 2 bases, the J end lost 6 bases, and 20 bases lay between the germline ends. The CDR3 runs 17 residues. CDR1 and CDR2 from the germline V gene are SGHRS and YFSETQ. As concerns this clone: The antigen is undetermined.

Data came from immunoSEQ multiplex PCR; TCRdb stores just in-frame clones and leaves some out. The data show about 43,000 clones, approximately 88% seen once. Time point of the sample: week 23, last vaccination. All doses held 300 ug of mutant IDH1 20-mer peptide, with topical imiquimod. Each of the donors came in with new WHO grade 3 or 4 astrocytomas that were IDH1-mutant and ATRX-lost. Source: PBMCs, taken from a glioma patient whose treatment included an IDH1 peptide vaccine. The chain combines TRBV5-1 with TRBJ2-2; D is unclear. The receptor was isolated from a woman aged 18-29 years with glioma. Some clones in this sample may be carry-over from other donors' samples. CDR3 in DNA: TGCGCCAGCAGCTTCGGAGCCGGGTTACGAGGTCCCGGGGAGCTGTTTTTT. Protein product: CASSFGAGLRGPGELFF. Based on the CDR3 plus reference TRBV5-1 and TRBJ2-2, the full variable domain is KAGVTQTPRYLIKTRGQQVTLSCSPISGHRSVSWYQQTPGQGLQFLFEYFSETQRNKGNFPGRFSGRQFSNSRSEMNVSTLELGDSALYLCASSFGAGLRGPGELFFGEGSRLTVL.